This T cell receptor beta chain originates from a study of post-analysis software for immune sequencing data. Across the whole study: Multiple sclerosis in the patients followed relapsing-remitting, secondary progressive and progressive-relapsing courses. Points from the study as a whole: Controls showed significantly higher normalized Chao1 diversity than did multiple sclerosis patients. TRBV5-6, TRBV5-1 and TRBV20-1 belonged to a set of roughly five TRBV segments that were more frequent in patients than controls. Those samples that were prepared in the same batch co-clustered strongly by F measure.

Built from TCR beta cDNA, the libraries had unique molecular identifiers in them. Roughly 450,000 cDNA molecules came from approximately 1 to 10 million T cells. Using its own MiXCR run on the PCR reads, TCRdb lists one record per CDR3 protein. The sample consists of about 540,000 distinct CDR3 sequences, around a third of them appearing once. Per germline, CDR1 SGHTA and CDR2 FQGNSA. The ends lost 2 bases at V and 2 bases at J; junction bases unmatched: 12. The CDR3 has 18 amino acids. This clonotype was detected a few times. Its antigen is as yet unknown. Sequencing was done on a sample of blood. This TCR derives from a girl aged 2-17 years with multiple sclerosis. This chain uses TRBV7-2 with TRBJ2-1; TRBD2 agrees at 7 bases. The CDR3 DNA sequence: TGTGCCAGCAGCTTAAAGTTGGTAGCGGGTTCCCCCTACAATGAGCAGTTCTTC. Translating it yields CASSLKLVAGSPYNEQFF. The entire variable domain, with the rest obtained from reference TRBV7-2 and TRBJ2-1, is as follows: GAGVSQSPSNKVTEKGKDVELRCDPISGHTALYWYRQSLGQGLEFLIYFQGNSAPDKSGLPSDRFSAERTGGSVSTLTIQRTQQEDSAVYLCASSLKLVAGSPYNEQFFGPGTRLTVL.